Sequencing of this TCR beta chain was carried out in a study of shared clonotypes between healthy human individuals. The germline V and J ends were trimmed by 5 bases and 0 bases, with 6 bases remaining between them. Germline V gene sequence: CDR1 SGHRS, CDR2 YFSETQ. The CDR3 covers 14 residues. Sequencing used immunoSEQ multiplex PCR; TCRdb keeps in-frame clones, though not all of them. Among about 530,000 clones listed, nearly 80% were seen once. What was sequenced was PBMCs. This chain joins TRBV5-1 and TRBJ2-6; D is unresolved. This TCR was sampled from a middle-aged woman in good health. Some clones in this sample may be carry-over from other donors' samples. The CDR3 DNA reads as TGCGCCAGCAGATTTACCTCTGGGGCCAACGTCCTGACTTTC. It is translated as CASRFTSGANVLTF.